This T cell receptor (beta chain) was obtained from a study of low-dose radiotherapy and immunotherapy resistance in tumors (dated by TCRdb to 2021 to 2024). For context, the study as a whole: In Cohort 1, 0.5 Gy per fraction was delivered every 2 weeks, and a total PTV dose of 6.5 Gy was prescribed. Cyclophosphamide 200 mg/m2 was given intravenously every two weeks, one day before each radiation and immunotherapy administration. Patients took aspirin 300 mg orally once daily for four cycles, starting on cycle 1 day 1. Eight patients were included in the translational analysis, namely three from the first dose cohort plus the first five from the second dose cohort. No randomization into treatment groups was done for the people taking part in the trial. Nivolumab was administered intravenously as a 240 mg flat dose every two weeks, and ipilimumab was administered intravenously at 1 mg/kg every six weeks. In Cohort 2, 1 Gy per fraction was delivered every two weeks, for a total of 13 Gy over 26 weeks.

Ten or more counts support this clonotype. The antigen it binds to is not known. Base qualities are not provided; no much larger clone lies one nucleotide away. The listed sequencing device is Illumina HiSeq 2500. Superscript III and a set of TRAV- and TRBV-specific primers were used to synthesize first-strand cDNA, so that both TCRalpha and TCRbeta chains were covered. TCRs were amplified for 20 to 25 PCR cycles with Phusion, using a constant-region primer paired with the adapter attached to the V primers. Amplification of the isolated mRNA was done with the MessageAmp II aRNA Amplification Kit, which involved a roughly 16-hour in vitro transcription at 37 degrees C. The Dynabeads mRNA DIRECT Purification Kit was used to isolate the mRNA for TCR sequencing. Indexed Illumina adapters were added in a second approximately 26-cycle Phusion PCR, and the resulting products were purified with AMPure XP beads. In the original analysis: Custom Perl scripts were used to pool TCR sequences that encoded the same protein, to remove out-of-frame sequences, and to calculate the abundance of each clonotype. TCR sequences supported by only a single read were excluded from analysis. Repertoire metrics included Shannon entropy, Gini index, clonality, richness, and frequency of TCRs shared between repertoires. TCRdb reanalyzed the raw reads on its own, using fastp at Q25 for trimming and MiXCR for clone calling, and kept in-frame beta chains. Each CDR3 protein gets just one entry, which takes the most common genes and DNA from the rows behind it. The V and J calls were determined by TCRdb, not by the authors. This sample holds more than 50,000 distinct CDR3 sequences; 20% to 25% were observed only once. The ten biggest clones cover roughly 6.7% of the sample.

The CDR3 runs 16 amino acids, cysteine and phenylalanine included. Just CDR3 DNA is preserved here, 48 bases in frame from base 1. V is pruned by 1 base and J by 9 bases, leaving 9 bases of the junction without a gene match. The CDR1 and CDR2 encoded by the germline V gene (reference sequence) are DFQATT and SNEGSKA. This specimen's time point label, per the study, means: after trial treatment. Sample treatment or condition, as interpreted from the label and publication: LDRT plus nivolumab, ipilimumab, low-dose cyclophosphamide and aspirin (RACIN trial). Donors were enrolled in RACIN, a single-arm phase I dose-escalation trial in which nivolumab, ipilimumab, aspirin, low-dose cyclophosphamide and low-dose radiotherapy were combined. Patients were eligible if they had advanced solid tumors that were TIL-negative.

Sequencing used PBMCs, obtained after low-dose radiotherapy plus immunotherapy. The TCR originated in a male donor with prostate cancer. The chain was built from TRBV20-1 and TRBJ2-4, with 13 bases matching TRBD2. The CDR3: CSARVPLAGGLGIQYF. The nucleotide sequence reads as follows: TGCAGTGCTAGAGTCCCACTAGCGGGGGGGCTGGGCATTCAGTACTTC.